Presented here are 6 T cell receptor beta chains from one specimen sequenced in a study of response to subunit inactivated influenza vaccine. TCRdb passed the RT-PCR reads through MiXCR, listing each CDR3 protein once. The data hold more than 500,000 distinct CDR3 sequences, with about 11% observed a single time. The same specimen was also included in a second study, on T cells expressing NK-cell markers. As that report states: Generation of TCR beta cDNA was performed by 5'RACE template switching incorporating UMIs.

The specimen comprised PBMCs from blood, sampled on the day of vaccination. The receptors here all came from a man between 50 and 59 years old who received an inactivated influenza vaccine.

This clonotype occurred a few times. The V call is TRBV15, the J call TRBJ1-2, with a possible D match to TRBD1 (6 bases). Germline V gene data show CDR1 as LNHNV and CDR2 as YYDKDF (reference sequence). V was cut by 0 bases and J by 1 base, with 18 bases left in between. The CDR3 spans 18 residues. CDR3 residues: CATSRDFFAQGFNYGYTF. The CDR3 region has the DNA TGTGCCACCAGCAGAGATTTCTTCGCTCAGGGGTTTAACTATGGCTACACCTTC.

This clonotype was counted only a few times. This chain links TRBV15 with TRBJ2-2; 8 nucleotides match TRBD1. Germline trimming cut 2 bases from V and 5 bases from J; bases unmatched to any gene: 4. The germline gives CDR1 LNHNV, CDR2 YYDKDF (reference sequence). There are 15 residues in the CDR3. DNA of the CDR3: TGTGCCACCAGCAGATCGGGACAGGTGACCGGGGAGCTGTTTTTT. Encoded protein: CATSRSGQVTGELFF.

There are a few counts of this clonotype. V usage is TRBV20-1 and J usage is TRBJ1-2, with 8 bases matching TRBD1. Per germline, CDR1 DFQATT and CDR2 SNEGSKA (reference sequence). This CDR3 contains 14 residues. The J segment lost 4 bases and the V segment lost 6 bases, leaving 10 bases of the junction unmatched. CDR3 coding DNA: TGCAGTGCAAGAAGGACAGGGAGCCTCTATGGCTACACCTTC. Translated, it gives CSARRTGSLYGYTF.

This clonotype was counted between two and nine times. The chain recombines TRBV15 with TRBJ1-3, with D possibly being TRBD1 (6 bases). Between the trimmed V and J ends, which lost 0 bases and 1 base, there was a span of 7 bases. CDR1 and CDR2 (germline): LNHNV, YYDKDF (reference sequence). This CDR3 comprises 15 residues. Here the CDR3 DNA reads TGTGCCACCAGCAGAGACAGGGGATCTGGAAACACCATATATTTT. This codes for CATSRDRGSGNTIYF.

This chain joins TRBV20-1 and TRBJ2-7, with 9 positions matching TRBD1. The CDR3 sequence is 16 residues long. Germline trimming cut 0 bases from V and 0 bases from J; bases unmatched to any gene: 6. The germline CDR1 and CDR2 sequences are DFQATT and SNEGSKA (reference sequence). The CDR3 spells CSARDHRGRTSYEQYF. In DNA, the CDR3 is TGCAGTGCTAGAGACCACAGGGGGCGGACCTCCTACGAGCAGTACTTC.

This clonotype was seen a few times. The genes are TRBV10-3 and TRBJ2-2; TRBD2 matches 14 bases. The length of the CDR3 is 18 residues. V lost 6 bases to trimming and J lost 4 bases; unmatched junction nucleotides: 10. CDR1 and CDR2 (germline): ENHRY, SYGVKD. The CDR3 is CAIRSGLAGELSTGELFF. The CDR3 DNA is TGTGCCATCAGATCGGGACTAGCGGGAGAGTTGAGCACCGGGGAGCTGTTTTTT.